Sequencing of this T cell receptor beta chain was carried out in a study of T cells in tuberculosis. Trimming took off 4 bases at V and 4 bases at J, with 7 bases between the two ends. Germline loops: CDR1 PRHDT, CDR2 FYEKMQ (reference sequence). The CDR3 consists of 12 residues. TCRdb keeps only in-frame clones here, not all; method: immunoSEQ multiplex PCR. The sample has 25,000 to 35,000 clones; 95% are singletons. The V gene is TRBV13, the J gene TRBJ1-2; D gene unclear. Input material: PBMCs. This clonotype was obtained from a donor aged 10 to 29 with latent tuberculosis or without tuberculosis infection. CDR3 DNA sequence: TGTGCCAGCAGCTCGTCCCTCTATGGCTACACCTTC. This codes for CASSSSLYGYTF. Supplemented by reference TRBV13 and TRBJ1-2, the full variable domain reads AAGVIQSPRHLIKEKRETATLKCYPIPRHDTVYWYQQGPGQDPQFLISFYEKMQSDKGSIPDRFSAQQFSDYHSELNMSSLELGDSALYFCASSSSLYGYTFGSGTRLTVV.